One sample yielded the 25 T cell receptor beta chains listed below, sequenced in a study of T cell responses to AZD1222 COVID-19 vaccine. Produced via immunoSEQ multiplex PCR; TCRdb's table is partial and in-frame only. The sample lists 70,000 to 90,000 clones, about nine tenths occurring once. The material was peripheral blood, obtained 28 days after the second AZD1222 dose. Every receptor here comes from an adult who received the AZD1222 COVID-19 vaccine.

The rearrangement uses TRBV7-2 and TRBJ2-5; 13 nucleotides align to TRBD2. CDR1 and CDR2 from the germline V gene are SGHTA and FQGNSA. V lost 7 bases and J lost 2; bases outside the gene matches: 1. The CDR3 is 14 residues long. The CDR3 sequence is CASKLAGGQETQYF. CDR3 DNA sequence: TGTGCCAGCAAACTAGCGGGGGGGCAAGAGACCCAGTACTTC.

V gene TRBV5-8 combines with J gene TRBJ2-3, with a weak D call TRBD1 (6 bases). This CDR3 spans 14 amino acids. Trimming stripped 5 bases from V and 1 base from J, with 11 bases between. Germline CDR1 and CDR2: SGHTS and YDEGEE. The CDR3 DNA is TGTGCCAGCAGACAGGGTGGGGGCACAGATACGCAGTATTTT. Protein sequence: CASRQGGGTDTQYF.

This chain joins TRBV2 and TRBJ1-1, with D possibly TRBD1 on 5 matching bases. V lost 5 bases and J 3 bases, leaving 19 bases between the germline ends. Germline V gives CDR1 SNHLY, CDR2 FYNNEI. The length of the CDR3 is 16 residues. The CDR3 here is CASSSGLSPGDTEAFF. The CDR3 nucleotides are TGTGCCAGCAGTTCGGGACTCAGCCCGGGGGACACTGAAGCTTTCTTT.

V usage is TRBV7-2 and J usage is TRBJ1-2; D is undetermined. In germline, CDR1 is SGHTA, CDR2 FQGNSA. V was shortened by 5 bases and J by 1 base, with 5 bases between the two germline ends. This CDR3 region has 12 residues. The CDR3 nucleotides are TGTGCCAGCAGCCTCAATAACTATGGCTACACCTTC. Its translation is CASSLNNYGYTF.

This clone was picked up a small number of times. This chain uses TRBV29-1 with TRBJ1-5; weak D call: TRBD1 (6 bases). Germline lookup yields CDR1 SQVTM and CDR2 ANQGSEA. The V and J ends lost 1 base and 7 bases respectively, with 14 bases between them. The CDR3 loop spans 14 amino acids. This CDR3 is CSVEVAGVGQPQHF. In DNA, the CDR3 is TGCAGCGTTGAAGTTGCAGGGGTAGGACAGCCCCAGCATTTT.

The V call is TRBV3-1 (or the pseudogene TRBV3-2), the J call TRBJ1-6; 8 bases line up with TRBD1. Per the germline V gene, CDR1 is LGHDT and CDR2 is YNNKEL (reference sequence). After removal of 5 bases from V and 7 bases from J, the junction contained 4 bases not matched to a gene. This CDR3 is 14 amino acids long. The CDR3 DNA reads TGTGCCAGCAGCGAGGGACAGGAAAATTCACCCCTCCACTTT. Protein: CASSEGQENSPLHF.

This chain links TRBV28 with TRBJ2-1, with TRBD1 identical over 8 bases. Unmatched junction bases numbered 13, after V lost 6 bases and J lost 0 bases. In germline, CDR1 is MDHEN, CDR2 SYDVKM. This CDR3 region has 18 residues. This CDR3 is CASSRQHYRGVSYNEQFF. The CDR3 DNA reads TGTGCCAGCAGCCGCCAACATTACAGGGGGGTCTCCTACAATGAGCAGTTCTTC.

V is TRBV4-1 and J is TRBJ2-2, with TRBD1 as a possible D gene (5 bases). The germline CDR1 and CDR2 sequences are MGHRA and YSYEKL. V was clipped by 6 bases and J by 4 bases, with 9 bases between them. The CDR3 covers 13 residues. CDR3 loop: CASRTVTTGELFF. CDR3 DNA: TGCGCCAGCAGGACAGTAACCACCGGGGAGCTGTTTTTT.

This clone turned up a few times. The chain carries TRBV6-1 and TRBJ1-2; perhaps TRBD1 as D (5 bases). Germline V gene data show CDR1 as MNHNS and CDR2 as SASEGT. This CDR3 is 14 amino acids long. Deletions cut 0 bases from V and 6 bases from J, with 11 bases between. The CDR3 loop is CASSEAGPEDGYTF. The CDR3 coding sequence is TGTGCCAGCAGTGAAGCGGGGCCGGAAGATGGCTACACCTTC.

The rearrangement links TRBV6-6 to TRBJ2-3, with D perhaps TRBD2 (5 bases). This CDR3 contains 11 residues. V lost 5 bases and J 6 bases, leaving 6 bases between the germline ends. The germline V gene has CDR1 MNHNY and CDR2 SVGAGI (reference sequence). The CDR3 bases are TGTGCCAGCAGTAGAGGGGATACGCAGTATTTT. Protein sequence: CASSRGDTQYF.

CDR3 in amino acids: CASDSVGKETQYF. The DNA for the CDR3 is TGTGCCAGCGACAGCGTTGGAAAAGAGACCCAGTACTTC. The chain has TRBV11-3 and TRBJ2-5, with D perhaps matching TRBD1 (5 bases). V gave up 8 bases and J gave up 3 bases, with 13 bases separating them. The CDR3 sequence is 13 residues long. Germline assignment: CDR1 SGHNT and CDR2 YENEEA.

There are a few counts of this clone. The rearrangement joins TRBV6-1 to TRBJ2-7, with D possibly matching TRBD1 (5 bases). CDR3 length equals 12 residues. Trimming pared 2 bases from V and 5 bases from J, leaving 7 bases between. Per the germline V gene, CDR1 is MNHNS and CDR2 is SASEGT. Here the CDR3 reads CASSEIRDEQYF. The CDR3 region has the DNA TGTGCCAGCAGTGAAATCAGGGACGAGCAGTACTTC.

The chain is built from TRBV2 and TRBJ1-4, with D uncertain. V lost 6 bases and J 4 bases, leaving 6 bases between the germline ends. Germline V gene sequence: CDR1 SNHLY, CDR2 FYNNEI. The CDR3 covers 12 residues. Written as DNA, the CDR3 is TGTGCCAGCAGGGGGATTAATGAAAAACTGTTTTTT. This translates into CASRGINEKLFF.

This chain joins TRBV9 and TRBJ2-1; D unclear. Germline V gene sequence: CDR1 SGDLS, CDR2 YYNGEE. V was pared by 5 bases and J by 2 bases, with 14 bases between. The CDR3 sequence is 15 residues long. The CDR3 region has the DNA TGTGCCAGCAGTCCTATAGACTTTGCCTACAATGAGCAGTTCTTC. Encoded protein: CASSPIDFAYNEQFF.

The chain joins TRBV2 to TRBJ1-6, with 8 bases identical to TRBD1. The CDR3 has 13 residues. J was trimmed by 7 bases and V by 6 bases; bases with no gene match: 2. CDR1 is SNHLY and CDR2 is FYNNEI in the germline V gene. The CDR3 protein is CASRTGENSPLHF. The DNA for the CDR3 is TGTGCCAGCAGGACAGGGGAAAATTCACCCCTCCACTTT.

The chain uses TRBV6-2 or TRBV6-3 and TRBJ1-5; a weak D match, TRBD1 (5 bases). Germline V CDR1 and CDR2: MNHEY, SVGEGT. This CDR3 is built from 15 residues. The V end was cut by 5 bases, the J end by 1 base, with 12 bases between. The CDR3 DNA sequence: TGTGCCAGCAGTCCGGGGGTCTACAGCAATCAGCCCCAGCATTTT. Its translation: CASSPGVYSNQPQHF.

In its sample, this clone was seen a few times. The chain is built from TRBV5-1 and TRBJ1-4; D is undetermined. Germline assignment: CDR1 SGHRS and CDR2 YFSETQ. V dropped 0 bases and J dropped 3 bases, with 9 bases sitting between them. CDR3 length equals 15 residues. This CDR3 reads CASSLEAESNEKLFF. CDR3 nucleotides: TGCGCCAGCAGCTTGGAGGCAGAGTCTAATGAAAAACTGTTTTTT.

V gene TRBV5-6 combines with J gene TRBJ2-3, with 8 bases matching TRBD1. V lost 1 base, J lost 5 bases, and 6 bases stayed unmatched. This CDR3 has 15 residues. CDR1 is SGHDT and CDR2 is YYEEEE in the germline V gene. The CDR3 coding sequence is TGTGCCAGCAGCTTGTCAGGGGGCTTCGGAGATACGCAGTATTTT. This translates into CASSLSGGFGDTQYF.

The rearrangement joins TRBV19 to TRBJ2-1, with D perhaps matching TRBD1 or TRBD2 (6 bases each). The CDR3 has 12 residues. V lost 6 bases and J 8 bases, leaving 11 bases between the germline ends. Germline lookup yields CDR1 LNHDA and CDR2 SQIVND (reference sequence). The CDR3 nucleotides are TGTGCCAGTAGCGGGGGCCCCCATGAGCAGTTCTTC. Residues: CASSGGPHEQFF.

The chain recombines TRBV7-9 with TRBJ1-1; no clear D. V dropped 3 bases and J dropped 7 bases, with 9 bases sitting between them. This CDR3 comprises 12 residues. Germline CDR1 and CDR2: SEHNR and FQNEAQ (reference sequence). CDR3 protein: CASSLLTLEAFF. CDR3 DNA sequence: TGTGCCAGCAGCTTGCTGACCCTTGAAGCTTTCTTT. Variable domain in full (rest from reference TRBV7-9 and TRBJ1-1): DTGVSQNPRHKITKRGQNVTFRCDPISEHNRLYWYRQTLGQGPEFLTYFQNEAQLEKSRLLSDRFSAERPKGSFSTLEIQRTEQGDSAMYLCASSLLTLEAFFGQGTRLTVV.

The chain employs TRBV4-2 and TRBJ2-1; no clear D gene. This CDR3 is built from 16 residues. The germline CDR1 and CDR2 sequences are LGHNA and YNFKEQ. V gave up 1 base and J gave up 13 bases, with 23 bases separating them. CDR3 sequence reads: CASSQVRLDLVDPQFF. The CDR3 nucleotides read TGTGCCAGCAGCCAAGTCCGGCTTGACCTAGTCGACCCCCAGTTCTTC.

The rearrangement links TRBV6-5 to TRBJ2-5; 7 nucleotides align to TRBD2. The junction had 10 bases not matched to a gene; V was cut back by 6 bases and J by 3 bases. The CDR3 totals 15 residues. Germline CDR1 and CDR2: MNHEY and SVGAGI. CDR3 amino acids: CASRDYSGFEETQYF. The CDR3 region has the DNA TGTGCCAGCAGAGATTATAGCGGGTTCGAAGAGACCCAGTACTTC.

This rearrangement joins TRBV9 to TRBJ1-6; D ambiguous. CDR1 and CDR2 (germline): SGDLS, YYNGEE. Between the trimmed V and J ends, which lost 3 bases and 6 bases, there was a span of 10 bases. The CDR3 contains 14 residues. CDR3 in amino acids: CASSERRGNSPLHF. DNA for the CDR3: TGTGCCAGCAGCGAAAGGAGAGGTAATTCACCCCTCCACTTT.

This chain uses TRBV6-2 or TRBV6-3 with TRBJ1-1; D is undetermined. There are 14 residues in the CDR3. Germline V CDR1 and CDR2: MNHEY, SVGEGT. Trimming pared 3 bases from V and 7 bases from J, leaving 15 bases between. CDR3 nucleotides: TGTGCCAGCAGTTATCGGTTTGAAAGTTTTGAAGCTTTCTTT. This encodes CASSYRFESFEAFF.

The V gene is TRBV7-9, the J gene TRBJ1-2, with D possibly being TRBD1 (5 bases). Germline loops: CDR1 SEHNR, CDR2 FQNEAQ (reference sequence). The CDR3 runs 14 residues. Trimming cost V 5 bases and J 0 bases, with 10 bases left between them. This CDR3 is CASSETDTNYGYTF. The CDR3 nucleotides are TGTGCCAGCAGCGAGACAGACACTAACTATGGCTACACCTTC.